The 18 T cell receptor beta chains given below trace back to one sample, sequenced in a study of T cells in Graves' hyperthyroidism and ophthalmopathy. Authors of the study amplified TCR beta CDR3 regions from RNA transcripts. HTBI primers were the set used in a first-round RT-PCR of the TCR CDR3. TCRdb reprocessed the multiplex PCR reads with MiXCR, giving one entry per CDR3 protein. The data show approximately 720,000 distinct CDR3 sequences, 15% to 20% seen once. The specimen sequenced was blood. The receptor source for this set is a woman aged 45 to 65 with Graves' hyperthyroidism that later progressed to Graves' ophthalmopathy.

The chain employs TRBV20-1 and TRBJ2-7; TRBD1 agrees at 9 bases. V was pared by 6 bases and J by 2 bases, with 11 bases of the junction left unmatched. CDR1 and CDR2 from the germline V gene are DFQATT and SNEGSKA (reference sequence). The CDR3 is 15 amino acids. In DNA form, the CDR3 reads TGCAGTGCCGAGAGTTCGGACAGGGGCACCTACGAGCAGTACTTC. Translated: CSAESSDRGTYEQYF.

The chain employs TRBV6-1 and TRBJ1-5; D not resolved. There are 14 residues in the CDR3. Germline CDR1 is MNHNS and CDR2 is SASEGT. The ends were cut back, 5 bases at V and 3 bases at J, with 11 bases in the middle. In DNA, the CDR3 is TGTGCCAGCAGTTTAAGCCGGCCCAATCAGCCCCAGCATTTT. Amino acid sequence: CASSLSRPNQPQHF.

The table lists this clonotype with many counts. The chain has TRBV3-1 and TRBJ2-5; possibly TRBD1 for D (5 bases). The CDR3 loop spans 14 amino acids. V was shortened by 3 bases and J by 1 base, with 9 bases between the two germline ends. Looked up from germline, CDR1 is LGHDT and CDR2 is YNNKEL (reference sequence). The CDR3 coding sequence is TGTGCCAGCAGCCAGGCTGGGGCCCAAGAGACCCAGTACTTC. This encodes CASSQAGAQETQYF.

This chain uses TRBV10-3 with TRBJ1-3; D gene ambiguous. Per the germline V gene, CDR1 is ENHRY and CDR2 is SYGVKD. V was trimmed by 3 bases and J by 1 base, leaving 10 bases between them. The CDR3 has 15 residues. The CDR3 coding sequence is TGTGCCATCAGTGACCCGACGCAATCTGGAAACACCATATATTTT. This encodes CAISDPTQSGNTIYF.

This clonotype showed up many times. This chain links TRBV11-2 with TRBJ2-1; perhaps TRBD1 as D (5 bases). The CDR3 length is 12 residues. The ends were cut back, 5 bases at V and 13 bases at J, with 15 bases in the middle. In germline, CDR1 is SGHAT, CDR2 FQNNGV. The CDR3: CASSRWMDTQFF. CDR3 sequence (DNA): TGTGCCAGCAGCCGGTGGATGGACACTCAGTTCTTC.

This clonotype was counted many times. This sequence joins TRBV7-2 and TRBJ2-7; D gene ambiguous. The CDR3 consists of 15 residues. CDR1 and CDR2 (germline): SGHTA, FQGNSA. Trimming removed 3 bases from V and 1 base from J, with 13 bases in between. DNA of the CDR3: TGTGCCAGCAGCTTGGCCTTGGCAGGTTCCTACGAGCAGTACTTC. Translation: CASSLALAGSYEQYF.

This clonotype has ten or more counts. V and J are TRBV20-1 and TRBJ2-7; 9 bases map to TRBD2. Losses at the gene ends were 6 bases for V and 4 bases for J; bases not matched to a gene: 13. The length of the CDR3 is 15 residues. Germline CDR1 and CDR2: DFQATT and SNEGSKA (reference sequence). The CDR3, as DNA: TGCAGTGCCTACAGCCTTAATAGCGGGGGTTACGAGCAGTACTTC. This gives the protein CSAYSLNSGGYEQYF.

This clonotype was seen more than once but under ten times. The chain joins TRBV30 to TRBJ2-7; the match to TRBD1 covers 8 bases. V lost 7 bases and J lost 2; bases outside the gene matches: 4. CDR1 and CDR2 from the germline V gene are GTSNPN and SVGIG (reference sequence). The CDR3 is made up of 12 amino acids. CDR3 sequence (DNA): TGTGCCTTGACAGGGGATACCTACGAGCAGTACTTC. It encodes CALTGDTYEQYF.

Ten or more counts support this clonotype. V and J are TRBV6-2 or TRBV6-3 and TRBJ1-3; D uncertain. Deletions cut 8 bases from V and 0 bases from J, with 14 bases between. The CDR3 is 15 amino acids. Germline CDR1 is MNHEY and CDR2 is SVGEGT. The CDR3: CASGRSRTSGNTIYF. DNA for the CDR3: TGTGCCAGCGGCCGGTCCAGAACCTCTGGAAACACCATATATTTT.

The sample holds a few counts of this clonotype. This chain connects TRBV5-6 to TRBJ1-4, with D maybe TRBD1 (6 bases). V was clipped by 3 bases and J by 4 bases, with 16 bases between them. Germline lookup yields CDR1 SGHDT and CDR2 YYEEEE. CDR3 length: 16 amino acids. The CDR3, as DNA: TGTGCCAGCAGCTCCATTAGGGGACAATTTAATGAAAAACTGTTTTTT. This gives the protein CASSSIRGQFNEKLFF.

The rearrangement joins TRBV19 to TRBJ1-5; 9 positions agree with TRBD1. This CDR3 is built from 15 residues. Germline V lookup: CDR1 LNHDA, CDR2 SQIVND (reference sequence). Trimming at V came to 8 bases and at J to 0 bases, leaving 5 bases not matched to a gene. The CDR3 region has the DNA TGTGCCAGTTTACAGGGGGCATATAGCAATCAGCCCCAGCATTTT. Translation: CASLQGAYSNQPQHF.

This clonotype has a count of ten or more. CDR3 protein: CASSPQSLWDSCSYEQYF. The DNA for the CDR3 is TGTGCCAGCAGCCCACAGAGTCTCTGGGACTCCTGCTCCTACGAGCAGTACTTC. This chain uses TRBV11-3 with TRBJ2-7, with a possible D match to TRBD2 (6 bases). CDR1 is SGHNT, CDR2 YENEEA, per germline. Trimming removed 5 bases from V and 0 bases from J, with 23 bases in between. This CDR3 spans 18 amino acids.

The chain couples TRBV27 to TRBJ2-2; tentatively, D is TRBD1 (6 bases). Trimming took 5 bases from V and 6 from J, leaving 19 bases between them. The CDR3 covers 16 residues. Germline V gene lookup returns CDR1 MNHEY and CDR2 SMNVEV (reference sequence). In DNA form, the CDR3 reads TGTGCCAGCAGTCCAAAAGATAGGGGGTTTTCCGGGGAGCTGTTTTTT. Residues: CASSPKDRGFSGELFF.

Ten or more counts support this clonotype. The chain employs TRBV24-1 and TRBJ2-3; D unclear. Trimming took 5 bases from V and 3 from J, leaving 8 bases between them. This CDR3 has 13 residues. Germline CDR1 and CDR2: KGHDR and SFDVKD. CDR3 nucleotide sequence: TGTGCCACCAGTGGTGCGTCGACAGATACGCAGTATTTT. Protein: CATSGASTDTQYF.

V gene TRBV9 combines with J gene TRBJ2-1, with a possible D match to TRBD2 (7 bases). V was pared by 3 bases and J by 9 bases, with 13 bases between. Germline lookup yields CDR1 SGDLS and CDR2 YYNGEE. CDR3 length equals 13 residues. The CDR3 region has the DNA TGTGCCAGCAGCGCTTGGGGGGGCACTGAGCAGTTCTTC. As protein: CASSAWGGTEQFF.

V gene TRBV6-2 or TRBV6-3 combines with J gene TRBJ1-1; no clear D. The germline V gene encodes CDR1 MNHEY and CDR2 SVGEGT. The ends were cut back, 2 bases at V and 5 bases at J, with 6 bases in the middle. The CDR3 length is 12 residues. Written as DNA, the CDR3 is TGTGCCAGCAGTTACCTGTTGACTGAAGCTTTCTTT. The encoded protein is CASSYLLTEAFF.

This clonotype showed up many times. CDR3 residues: CSASSLAGYEQYF. CDR3 in DNA: TGCAGTGCTAGTTCCCTAGCGGGCTACGAGCAGTACTTC. This chain links TRBV20-1 with TRBJ2-7, with TRBD2 identical over 8 bases. The germline gives CDR1 DFQATT, CDR2 SNEGSKA (reference sequence). The V and J ends lost 3 bases and 3 bases, in that order; junction bases with no gene match: 4. The CDR3 is 13 residues long.

As regards this clonotype: The junction departs from the called germline gene at one end, perhaps through a read error. The chain couples TRBV6-9 to TRBJ2-5; 7 bases match TRBD1. Per the germline V gene, CDR1 is MNHGY and CDR2 is SVAAGI. The CDR3 is 13 residues long. In DNA form, the CDR3 reads TGCGCCAGCAGTGGACAGGTCCAAGAGACCCAGTACTTC. Translating gives CASSGQVQETQYF.